These T cell receptor beta chains were read from a single sample in a study of blood T cell repertoires in COVID-19. The assay was immunoSEQ multiplex PCR, and TCRdb's table has in-frame clones only and misses some. The sample holds 110,000 to 150,000 clones, 70% to 80% seen once. Sequenced material: peripheral blood. These TCRs come from a woman aged 70-85 years with COVID-19, enrolled during active disease. CDR3s include the opening cysteine and the closing phenylalanine or tryptophan. A D gene is named only where the DNA matches it firmly. A row's size may be missing; if present it is once, few, many or a size class.

clone_size: -; j_call: TRBJ2-7; d_call: -; v_call: TRBV20-1; cdr3_aa: CSAVGGYEQYF; cdr3_nt: TGCAGTGCTGTGGGGGGCTACGAGCAGTACTTC
clone_size: -; j_call: TRBJ2-7; d_call: -; v_call: TRBV6-6; cdr3_aa: CASSAQGYEQYF; cdr3_nt: TGTGCCAGCAGTGCGCAGGGCTACGAGCAGTACTTC
clone_size: -; j_call: TRBJ2-7; d_call: TRBD2; v_call: TRBV4-2; cdr3_aa: CASSQDPAGGPYEQYF; cdr3_nt: TGTGCCAGCAGCCAAGATCCAGCGGGGGGCCCCTACGAGCAGTACTTC
clone_size: -; j_call: TRBJ2-7; d_call: TRBD1; v_call: TRBV7-8; cdr3_aa: CASSFRTGDYEQYF; cdr3_nt: TGTGCCAGCAGCTTCCGGACAGGGGACTACGAGCAGTACTTC
clone_size: -; j_call: TRBJ1-2; d_call: -; v_call: TRBV9; cdr3_aa: CASSVSGNYGYTF; cdr3_nt: TGTGCCAGCAGCGTATCGGGGAACTATGGCTACACCTTC
clone_size: -; j_call: TRBJ1-1; d_call: -; v_call: TRBV5-1; cdr3_aa: CASSLTPGEAFF; cdr3_nt: TGCGCCAGCAGCCTGACCCCGGGGGAAGCTTTCTTT
clone_size: -; j_call: TRBJ1-2; d_call: -; v_call: TRBV15; cdr3_aa: CATSGGAHNYGYTF; cdr3_nt: TGTGCCACCTCGGGGGGCGCCCATAACTATGGCTACACCTTC
clone_size: -; j_call: TRBJ1-3; d_call: -; v_call: TRBV7-7; cdr3_aa: CASSLDASSGNTIYF; cdr3_nt: TGTGCTAGCAGCTTAGACGCGTCCTCTGGAAACACCATATATTTT
clone_size: -; j_call: TRBJ2-7; d_call: TRBD2; v_call: TRBV7-4; cdr3_aa: CASSSGTSGGVGQYF; cdr3_nt: TGTGCCAGCAGCTCGGGGACTAGCGGGGGAGTAGGGCAGTACTTC
clone_size: -; j_call: TRBJ2-3; d_call: -; v_call: TRBV30; cdr3_aa: CAWSITDTQYF; cdr3_nt: TGTGCCTGGAGTATAACAGATACGCAGTATTTT
clone_size: few; j_call: TRBJ1-1; d_call: TRBD1; v_call: TRBV2; cdr3_aa: CASRRPGQKSNTEAFF; cdr3_nt: TGTGCCAGCAGACGACCGGGACAGAAATCGAACACTGAAGCTTTCTTT
clone_size: -; j_call: TRBJ2-3; d_call: -; v_call: TRBV6-6; cdr3_aa: CASRDIRTDTQYF; cdr3_nt: TGTGCCAGCAGGGACATACGCACAGATACGCAGTATTTT
clone_size: -; j_call: TRBJ2-3; d_call: -; v_call: TRBV4-3; cdr3_aa: CASSQDPAGSGTDTQYF; cdr3_nt: TGCGCCAGCAGCCAAGATCCTGCAGGGTCTGGCACAGATACGCAGTATTTT
clone_size: -; j_call: TRBJ1-4; d_call: TRBD1; v_call: TRBV3-1/TRBV3-2; cdr3_aa: CASSQDLEGQGATNEKLFF; cdr3_nt: TGTGCCAGCAGCCAAGATCTAGAGGGACAGGGGGCAACTAATGAAAAACTGTTTTTT
clone_size: -; j_call: TRBJ1-4; d_call: TRBD1; v_call: TRBV2; cdr3_aa: CASFPGGANEKLFF; cdr3_nt: TGTGCCAGCTTCCCAGGGGGAGCTAATGAAAAACTGTTTTTT
clone_size: -; j_call: TRBJ1-1; d_call: -; v_call: TRBV15; cdr3_aa: CATSRDMAYEAFF; cdr3_nt: TGTGCCACCAGCAGAGATATGGCTTACGAAGCTTTCTTT
clone_size: -; j_call: TRBJ1-4; d_call: -; v_call: TRBV28; cdr3_aa: CASSTGFFEKLFF; cdr3_nt: TGTGCCAGCAGTACAGGGTTTTTCGAAAAACTGTTTTTT
clone_size: -; j_call: TRBJ1-2; d_call: -; v_call: TRBV18; cdr3_aa: CASSPQRQFGGYTF; cdr3_nt: TGTGCCAGCTCACCACAGAGGCAGTTCGGTGGCTACACCTTC
clone_size: -; j_call: TRBJ1-2; d_call: TRBD1; v_call: TRBV7-2; cdr3_aa: CASSYEDRPLHGYTF; cdr3_nt: TGTGCCAGCAGCTACGAGGACAGGCCTCTCCATGGCTACACCTTC
clone_size: -; j_call: TRBJ2-7; d_call: TRBD1; v_call: TRBV12-3/TRBV12-4; cdr3_aa: CASSLYRGHEQYF; cdr3_nt: TGTGCCAGCAGTCTATACAGGGGACACGAGCAGTACTTC
clone_size: once; j_call: TRBJ1-4; d_call: -; v_call: TRBV19; cdr3_aa: CASSTVSATNEKLFF; cdr3_nt: TGTGCCAGTAGTACGGTCAGCGCAACTAATGAAAAACTGTTTTTT
clone_size: few; j_call: TRBJ1-1; d_call: TRBD1; v_call: TRBV10-3; cdr3_aa: CAISEGGQGTEAFF; cdr3_nt: TGTGCCATCAGTGAGGGAGGACAGGGGACTGAAGCTTTCTTT
clone_size: -; j_call: TRBJ1-6; d_call: TRBD1; v_call: TRBV4-1; cdr3_aa: CASSQAGTVNSPLHF; cdr3_nt: TGCGCCAGCAGCCAAGCCGGGACAGTTAATTCACCCCTCCACTTT
clone_size: -; j_call: TRBJ1-1; d_call: TRBD1; v_call: TRBV2; cdr3_aa: CASRAGTGEWTEAFF; cdr3_nt: TGTGCCAGCAGGGCCGGGACAGGGGAATGGACTGAAGCTTTCTTT
clone_size: -; j_call: TRBJ2-3; d_call: -; v_call: TRBV18; cdr3_aa: CASSPIRGRSTDTQYF; cdr3_nt: TGTGCCAGCTCACCTATACGGGGGAGAAGCACAGATACGCAGTATTTT
clone_size: -; j_call: TRBJ1-1; d_call: -; v_call: TRBV7-2; cdr3_aa: CASSLDAVAAGKAFF; cdr3_nt: TGTGCCAGCAGCTTAGACGCCGTAGCCGCGGGAAAAGCTTTCTTT
clone_size: -; j_call: TRBJ1-6; d_call: -; v_call: TRBV28; cdr3_aa: CASSLSSGENNSPLHF; cdr3_nt: TGTGCCAGCAGTTTATCTTCGGGGGAGAATAATTCACCCCTCCACTTT
clone_size: -; j_call: TRBJ2-3; d_call: TRBD2; v_call: TRBV4-2; cdr3_aa: CASSQAASGGPVDTQYF; cdr3_nt: TGTGCCAGCAGCCAAGCGGCTAGCGGGGGGCCCGTGGATACGCAGTATTTT
clone_size: -; j_call: TRBJ1-4; d_call: -; v_call: TRBV30; cdr3_aa: CAWGAGDEKLFF; cdr3_nt: TGTGCCTGGGGTGCCGGGGATGAAAAACTGTTTTTT